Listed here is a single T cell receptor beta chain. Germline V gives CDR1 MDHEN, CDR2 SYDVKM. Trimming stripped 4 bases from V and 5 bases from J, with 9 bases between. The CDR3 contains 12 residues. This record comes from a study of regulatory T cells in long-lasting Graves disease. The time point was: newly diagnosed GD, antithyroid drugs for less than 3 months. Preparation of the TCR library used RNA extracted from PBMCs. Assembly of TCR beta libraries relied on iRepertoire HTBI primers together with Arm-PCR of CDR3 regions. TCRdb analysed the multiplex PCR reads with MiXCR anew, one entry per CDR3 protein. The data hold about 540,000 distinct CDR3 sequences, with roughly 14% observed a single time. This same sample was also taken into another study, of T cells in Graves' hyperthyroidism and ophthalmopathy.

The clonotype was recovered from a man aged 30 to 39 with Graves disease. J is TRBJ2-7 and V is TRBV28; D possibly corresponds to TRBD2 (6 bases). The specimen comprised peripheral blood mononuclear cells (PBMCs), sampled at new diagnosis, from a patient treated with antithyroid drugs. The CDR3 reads CASSSGENEQYF. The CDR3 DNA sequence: TGTGCCAGCAGTTCGGGAGAAAACGAGCAGTACTTC.